The 8 T cell receptor beta chains listed next were all sequenced from one sample in a study of glioma-infiltrating T cells. Amplification of TCR alpha and beta CDR3 regions from RNA used iRepertoire nested multiplex PCR. TCRdb used MiXCR to reprocess the multiplex PCR reads, holding one entry per CDR3 protein. The sample consists of about 400,000 distinct CDR3 sequences, 41% of them appearing once. The sample taken for sequencing was glioma tissue, nonneoplastic brain tissue, or PBMCs (not recorded which). The source of these receptors is a human donor with low-grade glioma or glioblastoma, undergoing nonglioma brain surgery, or in good health (not recorded which).

This clonotype has at least ten counts. This rearrangement joins TRBV6-2 or TRBV6-3 to TRBJ2-7, with D unresolved. CDR1 and CDR2 (germline): MNHEY, SVGEGT. This CDR3 comprises 10 residues. The V gene lost 8 bases and the J gene lost 10 bases, with 12 bases spanning the gap. The CDR3 loop reads CASPGWHQYF. The CDR3 bases are TGTGCCAGCCCCGGATGGCACCAGTACTTC.

At least ten counts were recorded for this clonotype. The gene calls are TRBV28 and TRBJ2-5, with D tentatively TRBD1 (7 bases). V shed 6 bases and J shed 1 base, with 15 bases lying between them. This CDR3 comprises 15 residues. Germline V gives CDR1 MDHEN, CDR2 SYDVKM. CDR3 protein: CASRVGGDSQETQYF. CDR3 bases: TGTGCCAGCAGAGTCGGCGGGGACAGCCAAGAGACCCAGTACTTC.

In this sample, this clonotype turned up a few times. The chain links TRBV28 to TRBJ1-1; D call uncertain. V was shortened by 5 bases and J by 6 bases, with 19 bases between the two germline ends. The CDR3 extends over 15 amino acids. CDR1 is MDHEN and CDR2 is SYDVKM in the germline V gene. CDR3 in amino acids: CASSPPGTRSAEAFF. DNA of the CDR3: TGTGCCAGCAGTCCACCAGGCACCCGCAGCGCTGAAGCTTTCTTT.

This clonotype was seen only a few times. This chain uses TRBV25-1 with TRBJ2-1, with 7 bases that match TRBD1. Germline CDR1 and CDR2: MGHDK and SYGVNS. V was clipped by 3 bases and J by 9 bases; unmatched bases: 8. The CDR3 loop spans 14 amino acids. The CDR3 nucleotides are TGTGCCAGCAGTGACCTCGACAGGGTTGGTGAGCAGTTCTTC. It codes for CASSDLDRVGEQFF.

This clonotype was counted at least ten times. V is TRBV6-2 or TRBV6-3 and J is TRBJ2-3; a possible D gene is TRBD1 (6 bases). The CDR3 is made up of 15 amino acids. Germline V lookup: CDR1 MNHEY, CDR2 SVGEGT. V was clipped by 0 bases and J by 3 bases, with 10 bases between them. CDR3 sequence (DNA): TGTGCCAGCAGTTACTCGAACAGGGATACAGATACGCAGTATTTT. Amino acids: CASSYSNRDTDTQYF.

This clonotype was seen a handful of times. A read error may account for a junction end that differs from germline. The V and J genes are TRBV7-2 and TRBJ2-1; 7 positions agree with TRBD2. CDR3 length: 14 residues. Germline CDR1 SGHTA, CDR2 FQGNSA. CDR3: CASSLAETYNEQFF. Written as DNA, the CDR3 is TGTGCCAGCAGCCTAGCGGAGACCTACAATGAGCAGTTCTTC.

The chain links TRBV2 to TRBJ2-1, with 11 nucleotides matching TRBD2. The CDR3 contains 15 residues. Germline loops: CDR1 SNHLY, CDR2 FYNNEI. Trimming cost V 5 bases and J 9 bases; bases outside gene matches: 9. The CDR3 loop is CASSITSGRRGEQFF. CDR3 bases: TGTGCCAGCAGTATCACTAGCGGGAGACGGGGTGAGCAGTTCTTC.

This clonotype was seen many times. The chain links TRBV6-1 to TRBJ2-3; 8 nucleotides align to TRBD2. The CDR3 totals 19 residues. V lost 1 base, J lost 1 base, and 13 bases stayed unmatched. Per germline, CDR1 MNHNS and CDR2 SASEGT. In nucleotides, the CDR3 is TGTGCCAGCAGTGAAGATAGGTTTCGCGGACTAGCTCGCACAGATACGCAGTATTTT. It translates to CASSEDRFRGLARTDTQYF.